This is a list of T cell receptor beta chains from one sample in a study of beta chain features in type 1 diabetes. Assay: immunoSEQ multiplex PCR; the TCRdb copy retains only in-frame clones and omits some. The data contain about 660,000 clones, 11% to 15% of them singletons. The sequenced sample consisted of naive CD4+ T cells from blood. These receptors were taken from a man between 18 and 35 years old with type 1 diabetes. Both conserved end residues are part of each CDR3. D genes are given only for firm matches. Size is omitted from some rows. Given values are once, few, many or a class for expanded clones.

D	V	size	J	DNA	CDR3
.	TRBV20-1	few	TRBJ2-5	TGCAGTGCTATGGAATGGGAGACCCAGTACTTC	CSAMEWETQYF
.	TRBV4-1	.	TRBJ2-1	TGCGCCAGCAGCCCCCCTCAATGGGATTCCCGTAATGAGCAGTTCTTC	CASSPPQWDSRNEQFF
TRBD1	TRBV11-3	few	TRBJ2-1	TGTGCCAGCAGCACGGGACAGAGCTCCTACAATGAGCAGTTCTTC	CASSTGQSSYNEQFF
TRBD2	TRBV7-2	.	TRBJ2-5	TGTGCCAGCAGCTTAGTAGCGGGAGGAGAGACCCAGTACTTC	CASSLVAGGETQYF
.	TRBV7-2	.	TRBJ1-2	TGTGCCAGCAGCTTAGAAAGCGGGGCTTCCTATGGCTACACCTTC	CASSLESGASYGYTF
.	TRBV5-1	few	TRBJ2-1	TGCGCCAGCAGCTTTGGAGGGTCAAGCTCCTACAATGAGCAGTTCTTC	CASSFGGSSSYNEQFF
TRBD1	TRBV28	few	TRBJ1-1	TGTGCCAGCATGGAGACAGGGAGAAGCTGGACTGAAGCTTTCTTT	CASMETGRSWTEAFF
.	TRBV18	.	TRBJ2-5	TGTGCCAGCTCACCAATCAAAACAGGGTGGCAAGAGACCCAGTACTTC	CASSPIKTGWQETQYF
.	TRBV30	.	TRBJ2-5	TGTGCCTGGAGTGTACGGGTCAGGGAAGAGACCCAGTACTTC	CAWSVRVREETQYF
.	TRBV13	.	TRBJ1-5	TGTGCCAGCAGCTTGAATCCCAGGGTTAGCAATCAGCCCCAGCATTTT	CASSLNPRVSNQPQHF
.	TRBV4-3	.	TRBJ1-1	TGCGCCAGCAGCCAAGATATCCAGGGTTCGTATTCCACTGAAGCTTTCTTT	CASSQDIQGSYSTEAFF
.	TRBV19	.	TRBJ2-1	TGTGCCAGTAGTATACCCGGCCAGGGGTACAATGAGCAGTTCTTC	CASSIPGQGYNEQFF
TRBD1	TRBV19	.	TRBJ1-1	TGTGCCAGTACCAGGGCAGGGGGAGGCACTGAAGCTTTCTTT	CASTRAGGGTEAFF
TRBD1	TRBV27	few	TRBJ2-7	TGTGCCAGCAGTCCTGGACAGGGACGAGGGGGTGAGCAGTACTTC	CASSPGQGRGGEQYF
.	TRBV13	.	TRBJ2-1	TGTGCCAGCAGCTTAATACCCCAGACTTACAATGAGCAGTTCTTC	CASSLIPQTYNEQFF
.	TRBV6-6	.	TRBJ2-7	TGTGCCAGCAGACTCTCCGGGACGGTCCACGAGCAGTACTTC	CASRLSGTVHEQYF
.	TRBV4-1	few	TRBJ2-5	TGCGCCAGCAGCCAGGCCCCGGAGACCCAGTACTTC	CASSQAPETQYF
.	TRBV9	few	TRBJ1-3	TGTGCCAGCAGCGAGGGCAGCTCTGGAAACACCATATATTTT	CASSEGSSGNTIYF
.	TRBV11-2	.	TRBJ1-2	TGTGCCAGCAGCCTGAGGGCGTCAGGAGGTGGCTACACCTTC	CASSLRASGGGYTF
.	TRBV29-1	.	TRBJ2-6	TGCAGCGTTGAAGGCGGGGTGGCCAACGTCCTGACTTTC	CSVEGGVANVLTF
TRBD1	TRBV5-4	.	TRBJ2-7	TGTGCCAGCAGCTCCGGGACAGGGCCCTACGAGCAGTACTTC	CASSSGTGPYEQYF
.	TRBV6-5	.	TRBJ2-2	TGTGCCAGCAGCTCAGCGGCCGGGGAGCTGTTTTTT	CASSSAAGELFF
.	TRBV7-2	few	TRBJ2-7	TGTGCCAGCAGCATGGCGCGTAGCTCCTACGAGCAGTACTTC	CASSMARSSYEQYF
.	TRBV9	few	TRBJ2-5	TGTGCCAGCAGCTTACGAGGCGGGGGCGAGACCCAGTACTTC	CASSLRGGGETQYF
TRBD2	TRBV9	few	TRBJ2-7	TGTGCCAGCAGCTGGGGACTAGCGGGAGGCGGGAGCTCCTACGAGCAGTACTTC	CASSWGLAGGGSSYEQYF
.	TRBV4-1	few	TRBJ2-5	TGCGCCAGCAGCTTGAGCGGCGAAGAGACCCAGTACTTC	CASSLSGEETQYF
.	TRBV23-1	.	TRBJ1-2	TGCGCCAGCAGTCAATCGTGGCAGGGCATCTATGGCTACACCTTC	CASSQSWQGIYGYTF
TRBD2	TRBV30	few	TRBJ2-2	TGTGCCTGGAGTGTACGACTAGCGGGAGGGCCTGGCACCGGGGAGCTGTTTTTT	CAWSVRLAGGPGTGELFF
TRBD1	TRBV9	.	TRBJ1-6	TGTGCCAGCAGCTCCCGACAGGGAGGAAATTCACCCCTCCACTTT	CASSSRQGGNSPLHF
.	TRBV9	few	TRBJ1-1	TGTGCCAGCAGCGAGGACAGCCTGAACACTGAAGCTTTCTTT	CASSEDSLNTEAFF
.	TRBV30	.	TRBJ2-7	TGTGCCTGGAGTTTGGTAACCTACGAGCAGTACTTC	CAWSLVTYEQYF
.	TRBV7-7	.	TRBJ2-5	TGTGCTAGCAGCTCACAGACTAATAGCGTGGCCCAGTACTTC	CASSSQTNSVAQYF
TRBD1	TRBV7-2	few	TRBJ2-5	TGTGCCAGCAGCCCCCGGCCAGGGACAGAGCTAACCTTACAAGAGACCCAGTACTTC	CASSPRPGTELTLQETQYF
.	TRBV29-1	.	TRBJ1-4	TGCAGCGTCTGGACAGATAATGAAAAACTGTTTTTT	CSVWTDNEKLFF
.	TRBV5-1	few	TRBJ2-5	TGCGCCAGCAGCTCGATTTCAGGGATCCAAGAGACCCAGTACTTC	CASSSISGIQETQYF
.	TRBV28	.	TRBJ1-1	TGTGCCAGCAGTTTATGGGTGCGGAACACTGAAGCTTTCTTT	CASSLWVRNTEAFF
.	TRBV2	.	TRBJ2-2	TGTGCCAGCAGTGGGGTGTCGGGGAACACCGGGGAGCTGTTTTTT	CASSGVSGNTGELFF
TRBD2	TRBV30	.	TRBJ2-1	TGTGCCTGGAAAAGACGGGAGGGGCCCTACAATGAGCAGTTCTTC	CAWKRREGPYNEQFF
TRBD2	TRBV30	few	TRBJ2-5	TGTGCCTGGAGTATCCGGGAGGGGGCCCAGTACTTC	CAWSIREGAQYF
.	TRBV7-2	few	TRBJ2-6	TGTGCCAGCACTCCCAACCGCTCTGGGGCCAACGTCCTGACTTTC	CASTPNRSGANVLTF
.	TRBV9	few	TRBJ2-7	TGTGCCAGCAGCGCGGGACACTTGAGCTCCTACGAGCAGTACTTC	CASSAGHLSSYEQYF
.	TRBV28	.	TRBJ2-6	TGTGCCACTGCGTGGGGTGCAGGTTCTGGGGCCAACGTCCTGACTTTC	CATAWGAGSGANVLTF
.	TRBV6-5	few	TRBJ2-7	TGTGCCAGCAGTTACTCGGCCCCGGGACACCGCCCCGAGCAGTACTTC	CASSYSAPGHRPEQYF
.	TRBV25-1	.	TRBJ1-2	TGTGCCAGCAGCCGCGCCTCTGGGGCGCGTGGCTACACCTTC	CASSRASGARGYTF
.	TRBV7-2	.	TRBJ2-7	TGTGCCAGCAGCTTTTCCCCAGGGACCTACGAGCAGTACTTC	CASSFSPGTYEQYF
.	TRBV4-1	few	TRBJ1-4	TGCGCCAGCAGCCAAACGGAGGGTGAAAAACTGTTTTTT	CASSQTEGEKLFF
TRBD1	TRBV7-2	.	TRBJ2-2	TGTGCCAGCACCTTAAGGACAGGGCTAAGAACCGGGGAGCTGTTTTTT	CASTLRTGLRTGELFF
.	TRBV2	few	TRBJ2-7	TGTGCCAGCAGTGCCCTGGCCTACGAGCAGTACTTC	CASSALAYEQYF
.	TRBV28	.	TRBJ2-7	TGTGCCAGCAGCTTGCTCGGGGGCGAGCAGTACTTC	CASSLLGGEQYF
.	TRBV18	few	TRBJ2-5	TGTGCCAGCTCACTTATGACCGGGCAAGAGACCCAGTACTTC	CASSLMTGQETQYF
TRBD1	TRBV11-2	few	TRBJ2-4	TGTGCCAGCGCCCCGGGACAGGGGCTTGGGGTCAAAAACATTCAGTACTTC	CASAPGQGLGVKNIQYF
.	TRBV5-1	.	TRBJ1-1	TGCGCCAGCAGCTTGGAGCTGTTTAACACTGAAGCTTTCTTT	CASSLELFNTEAFF
TRBD2	TRBV7-2	.	TRBJ2-7	TGTGCCAGCAGCTTAGGATGGGAGGGCCCAAACGAGCAGTACTTC	CASSLGWEGPNEQYF
.	TRBV5-1	.	TRBJ2-7	TGCGCCAGCAGCTTGGAAACAGCCTCCTACGAGCAGTACTTC	CASSLETASYEQYF
TRBD2	TRBV4-2	few	TRBJ2-7	TGTGCCAGCAGCGACAAGACTAGCGGGGGGACCTACGAGCAGTACTTC	CASSDKTSGGTYEQYF
TRBD1	TRBV9	.	TRBJ2-5	TGTGCCAGCAGCGTAGCGACAGGGGGAAAAGAGACCCAGTACTTC	CASSVATGGKETQYF
TRBD2	TRBV30	few	TRBJ2-3	TGTGCCTGGAGTGTAGCGGGGGCTGAGTGGCCAGATACGCAGTATTTT	CAWSVAGAEWPDTQYF
.	TRBV30	few	TRBJ1-5	TGTGCCTGGAGTGTACGGGTTCTCGGTCAGCCCCAGCATTTT	CAWSVRVLGQPQHF
.	TRBV6-5	.	TRBJ1-4	TGTGCCAGCAGAGCTAGACAGAGACTGTTTTTT	CASRARQRLFF